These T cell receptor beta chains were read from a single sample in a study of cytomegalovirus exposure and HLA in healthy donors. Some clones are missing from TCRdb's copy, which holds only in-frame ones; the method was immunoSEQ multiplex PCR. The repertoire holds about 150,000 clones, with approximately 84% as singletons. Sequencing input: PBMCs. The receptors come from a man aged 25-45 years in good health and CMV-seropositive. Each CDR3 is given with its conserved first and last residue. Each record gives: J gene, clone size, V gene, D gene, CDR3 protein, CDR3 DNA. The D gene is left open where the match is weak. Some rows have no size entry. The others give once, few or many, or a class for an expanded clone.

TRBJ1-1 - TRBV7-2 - CASSLVRGGEAFF TGTGCCAGCAGCTTAGTTCGGGGTGGTGAAGCTTTCTTT
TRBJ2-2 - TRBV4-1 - CASSPYGGQDTGELFF TGCGCCAGCAGCCCCTACGGGGGGCAGGACACCGGGGAGCTGTTTTTT
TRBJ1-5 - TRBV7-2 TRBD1 CASSNSPTGTWGNQPQHF TGTGCCAGCAGCAATAGCCCGACAGGGACCTGGGGCAATCAGCCCCAGCATTTT
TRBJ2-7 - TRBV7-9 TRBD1 CASSLWGTGASYEQYF TGTGCCAGCAGCTTATGGGGGACAGGGGCCTCCTACGAGCAGTACTTC
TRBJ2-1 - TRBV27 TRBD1 CASSSYPPGQLNHEQFF TGTGCCAGCAGTTCGTATCCACCGGGACAGCTAAATCATGAGCAGTTCTTC
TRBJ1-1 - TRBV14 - CASSHPWTTQREAFF TGTGCCAGCAGCCATCCATGGACAACGCAGAGGGAAGCTTTCTTT
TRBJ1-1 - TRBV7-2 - CASSLVSGGEAFF TGTGCCAGCAGCTTAGTGTCCGGAGGCGAAGCTTTCTTT
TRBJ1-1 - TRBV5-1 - CASSFSSPRGAFF TGCGCCAGCAGCTTCAGTTCACCAAGGGGGGCTTTCTTT
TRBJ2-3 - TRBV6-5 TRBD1 CASSQGAKDTQYF TGTGCCAGCAGCCAGGGGGCGAAAGATACGCAGTATTTT
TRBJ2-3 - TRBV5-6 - CASSLWATDTQYF TGTGCCAGCAGCTTGTGGGCCACAGATACGCAGTATTTT
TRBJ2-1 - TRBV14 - CASSRATGGPYNEQFF TGTGCCAGCAGCCGGGCGACGGGGGGCCCCTACAATGAGCAGTTCTTC
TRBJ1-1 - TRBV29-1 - CSVGVGANEAFF TGCAGCGTTGGTGTGGGGGCGAATGAAGCTTTCTTT
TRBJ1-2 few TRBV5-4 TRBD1 CASSLPGTGGYTF TGTGCCAGCAGCTTGCCAGGGACAGGGGGCTACACCTTC
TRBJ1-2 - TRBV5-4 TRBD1 CASSPEQGAPYYGYTF TGTGCCAGCAGCCCTGAACAGGGGGCGCCTTACTATGGCTACACCTTC
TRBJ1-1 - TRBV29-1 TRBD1 CSVRTGGNTEAFF TGCAGCGTGAGGACAGGGGGGAACACTGAAGCTTTCTTT
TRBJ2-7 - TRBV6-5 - CASSSPDSYEQYF TGTGCCAGCAGTTCCCCGGACAGTTACGAGCAGTACTTC
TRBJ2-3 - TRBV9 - CASSVGGAWSDTQYF TGTGCCAGCAGCGTTGGGGGGGCTTGGTCAGATACGCAGTATTTT
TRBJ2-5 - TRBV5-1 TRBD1 CASSPGTDPETQYF TGCGCCAGCAGCCCCGGGACAGACCCAGAGACCCAGTACTTC
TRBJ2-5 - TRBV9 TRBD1 CASSVGQGQETQYF TGTGCCAGCAGCGTAGGACAGGGGCAAGAGACCCAGTACTTC
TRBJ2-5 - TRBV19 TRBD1 CASTDRGETQYF TGTGCCAGTACGGACAGGGGAGAGACCCAGTACTTC
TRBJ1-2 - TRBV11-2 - CASSLGVRGYGYTF TGTGCCAGCAGCTTAGGTGTACGGGGATATGGCTACACCTTC
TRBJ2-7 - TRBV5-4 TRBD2 CASSETIRTSGRSYEQYF TGTGCCAGCAGCGAAACAATTCGGACTAGCGGGAGAAGCTACGAGCAGTACTTC
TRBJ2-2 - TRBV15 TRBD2 CATSRDGTSGRPGELFF TGTGCCACCAGCAGAGACGGGACTAGCGGGAGACCCGGGGAGCTGTTTTTT
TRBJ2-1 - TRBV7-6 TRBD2 CASSSGLAGGEQFF TGTGCCAGCAGCTCTGGACTAGCGGGGGGGGAGCAGTTCTTC
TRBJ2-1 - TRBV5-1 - CASTLVTGPNNEQFF TGCGCCAGCACCCTTGTAACAGGCCCTAACAATGAGCAGTTCTTC
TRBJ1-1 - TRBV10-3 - CATEDNINTEAFF TGTGCCACCGAGGACAACATAAACACTGAAGCTTTCTTT
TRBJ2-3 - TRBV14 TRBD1 CASSLLLGQGGQDTQYF TGTGCCAGCAGCCTCCTGCTGGGACAGGGAGGACAAGATACGCAGTATTTT
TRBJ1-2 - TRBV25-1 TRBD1 CASSNQGARLSGYTF TGTGCCAGCAGTAACCAGGGGGCGAGGCTGAGTGGCTACACCTTC
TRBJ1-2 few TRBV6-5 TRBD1 CASSYLTGGDYGYTF TGTGCCAGCAGTTACTTGACAGGGGGCGACTATGGCTACACCTTC
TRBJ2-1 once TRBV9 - CASSPRPGQSNNEQFF TGTGCCAGCAGCCCTCGACCCGGACAGTCAAACAATGAGCAGTTCTTC
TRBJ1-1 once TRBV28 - CASSAGAHTEAFF TGTGCCAGCAGTGCAGGGGCGCACACTGAAGCTTTCTTT
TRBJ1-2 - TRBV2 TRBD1 CASSPAATGGNGYTF TGTGCCAGCAGTCCCGCCGCGACAGGGGGCAATGGCTACACCTTC
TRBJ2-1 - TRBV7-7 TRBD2 CASSLGSGEYNEQFF TGTGCCAGCAGCTTAGGTAGCGGGGAGTACAATGAGCAGTTCTTC
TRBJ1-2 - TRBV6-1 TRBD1 CASRKDRGGYGYTF TGTGCCAGCAGGAAGGACAGGGGAGGGTATGGCTACACCTTC
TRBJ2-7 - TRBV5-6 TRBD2 CASSPGLGGYEQYF TGTGCCAGCAGCCCGGGACTAGGGGGCTACGAGCAGTACTTC
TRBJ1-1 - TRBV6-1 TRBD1 CASRSQGAEAFF TGTGCCAGCAGGTCCCAGGGGGCTGAAGCTTTCTTT
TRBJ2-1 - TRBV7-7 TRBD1 CASSLGTGVQGYNEQFF TGTGCCAGCAGCTTAGGGACAGGGGTGCAGGGGTACAATGAGCAGTTCTTC
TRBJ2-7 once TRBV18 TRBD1 CASSPYLIRDRGGEQYF TGTGCCAGCTCACCCTACCTAATCCGGGACAGGGGTGGCGAGCAGTACTTC
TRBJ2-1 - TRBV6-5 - CASSMTQGLYNEQFF TGTGCCAGCAGTATGACCCAGGGATTGTACAATGAGCAGTTCTTC
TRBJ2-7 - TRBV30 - CAWSLAGHYEQYF TGTGCCTGGAGTTTGGCAGGGCACTACGAGCAGTACTTC
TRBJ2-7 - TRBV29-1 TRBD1 CSVEETGGSEQYF TGCAGCGTTGAAGAGACAGGGGGCTCCGAGCAGTACTTC
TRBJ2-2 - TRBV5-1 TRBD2 CASIPSGGPTGELFF TGCGCCAGCATTCCTTCGGGAGGGCCCACCGGGGAGCTGTTTTTT
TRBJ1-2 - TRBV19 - CASTATVDYGYTF TGTGCCAGTACCGCTACAGTGGACTATGGCTACACCTTC
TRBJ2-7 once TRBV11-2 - CASSFSPRGWSYEQYF TGTGCCAGCAGCTTCTCCCCTAGGGGGTGGTCCTACGAGCAGTACTTC
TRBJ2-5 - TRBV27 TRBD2 CASSTHSGSGETQYF TGTGCCAGCAGTACCCATAGCGGGAGCGGGGAGACCCAGTACTTC
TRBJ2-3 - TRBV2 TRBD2 CASSDPPSGVTDTQYF TGTGCCAGCAGTGATCCCCCTAGCGGGGTTACAGATACGCAGTATTTT
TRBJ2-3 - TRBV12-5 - CASGAGRSTDTQYF TGTGCTAGTGGGGCGGGGAGAAGTACAGATACGCAGTATTTT
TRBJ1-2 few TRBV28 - CASSLNRNPGGYTF TGTGCCAGCAGTTTAAACAGGAACCCAGGCGGCTACACCTTC
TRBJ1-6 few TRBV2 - CASMEANSPLHF TGTGCCAGCATGGAGGCAAATTCACCCCTCCACTTT
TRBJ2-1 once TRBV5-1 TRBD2 CASSLAGLAGVEQFF TGCGCCAGCAGCTTAGCGGGACTAGCGGGAGTTGAGCAGTTCTTC
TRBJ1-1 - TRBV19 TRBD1 CASSFRQGGTEAFF TGTGCCAGTAGTTTCCGACAGGGTGGCACTGAAGCTTTCTTT
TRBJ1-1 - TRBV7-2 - CASSLTPGAEAFF TGTGCCAGCAGCTTAACGCCCGGGGCTGAAGCTTTCTTT
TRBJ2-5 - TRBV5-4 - CASSMDRRETQYF TGTGCCAGCAGTATGGACAGACGAGAGACCCAGTACTTC
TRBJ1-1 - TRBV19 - CASSTPGQKNTEAFF TGTGCCAGTAGTACTCCCGGACAAAAGAACACTGAAGCTTTCTTT
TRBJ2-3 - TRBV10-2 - CASSDTDTQYF TGCGCCAGCTCAGACACAGATACGCAGTATTTT
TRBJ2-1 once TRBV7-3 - CASSPSVYNEQFF TGTGCCAGCAGCCCCTCGGTTTACAATGAGCAGTTCTTC
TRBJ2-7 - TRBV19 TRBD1 CASSFSGGLGSYEQYF TGTGCCAGTAGTTTTTCAGGGGGCTTGGGCTCCTACGAGCAGTACTTC
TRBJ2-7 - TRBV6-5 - CASSYSNRPSYEQYF TGTGCCAGCAGTTACTCGAACAGGCCGTCCTACGAGCAGTACTTC